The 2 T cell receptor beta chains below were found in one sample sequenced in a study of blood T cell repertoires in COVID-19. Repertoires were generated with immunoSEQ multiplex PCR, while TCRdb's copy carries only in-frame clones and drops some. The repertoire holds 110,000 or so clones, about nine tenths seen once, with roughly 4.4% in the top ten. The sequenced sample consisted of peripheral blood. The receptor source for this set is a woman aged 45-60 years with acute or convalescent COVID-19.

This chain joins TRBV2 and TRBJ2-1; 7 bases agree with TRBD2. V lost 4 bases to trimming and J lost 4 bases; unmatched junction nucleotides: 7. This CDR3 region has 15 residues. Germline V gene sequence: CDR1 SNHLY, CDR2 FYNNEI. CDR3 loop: CASSGRTSPYNEQFF. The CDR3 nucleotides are TGTGCCAGCAGTGGGAGGACTAGTCCTTACAATGAGCAGTTCTTC.

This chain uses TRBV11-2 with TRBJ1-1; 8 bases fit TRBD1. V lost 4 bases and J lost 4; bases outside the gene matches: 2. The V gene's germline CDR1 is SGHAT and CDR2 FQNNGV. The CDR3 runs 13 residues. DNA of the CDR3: TGTGCCAGCAGCTCACAGGGGGGCACTGAAGCTTTCTTT. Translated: CASSSQGGTEAFF.